Listed below are T cell receptor beta chains from one sample, sequenced in a study of blood T cell repertoires in COVID-19. This table comes from immunoSEQ multiplex PCR, and its TCRdb copy is limited to in-frame clones, with some not included. This table has tens of thousands of clones, over 80% appearing once. Sequenced sample: peripheral blood. These receptors came from a man aged 45 to 65 with acute or convalescent COVID-19. Both conserved end residues are part of each CDR3. The D gene is left open where the match is weak.

.	TRBJ2-7	13	TRBV10-1	CASSEGGSYEQYF
.	TRBJ2-5	12	TRBV29-1	CSVTEGTETQYF
TRBD1	TRBJ2-7	13	TRBV27	CASAPGTVYEQYF
TRBD1	TRBJ1-5	15	TRBV10-3	CAISVSDRDNQPQHF
TRBD2	TRBJ2-5	17	TRBV19	CASSTPGLAGGGETQYF
TRBD1	TRBJ2-5	16	TRBV6-2/TRBV6-3	CASSYRGPGGQETQYF
TRBD2	TRBJ2-5	15	TRBV30	CAWSGGLAGLQTQYF
.	TRBJ2-2	15	TRBV2	CASAEDSTNTGELFF
.	TRBJ2-7	13	TRBV7-8	CASSTLVSSEQYF
.	TRBJ1-3	16	TRBV18	CASSPDMPLSGNTIYF
.	TRBJ1-5	15	TRBV9	CASSVGGYSNQPQHF
.	TRBJ2-3	13	TRBV2	CASSGTEMDTQYF
.	TRBJ1-2	10	TRBV7-2	CASSPGGYTF
.	TRBJ2-7	14	TRBV28	CASRVSPRGYEQYF
TRBD1	TRBJ1-1	17	TRBV3-1/TRBV3-2	CASRFTGGSEGNTEAFF
.	TRBJ2-1	15	TRBV11-3	CASRMGGPPYNEQFF
.	TRBJ2-7	12	TRBV11-2	CASSLDRYEQYF
TRBD2	TRBJ2-3	17	TRBV6-2/TRBV6-3	CASSPYGSGRFTDTQYF
TRBD2	TRBJ2-3	19	TRBV5-4	CASSTGTSGSLRGTDTQYF
TRBD2	TRBJ2-5	17	TRBV18	CASSPFTSGGTQETQYF
TRBD1	TRBJ2-3	14	TRBV29-1	CSVDRQGLTDTQYF
.	TRBJ1-1	12	TRBV6-4	CASSGAGGRAFF
.	TRBJ1-2	16	TRBV18	CASSPPDTGLHYGYTF
.	TRBJ2-7	14	TRBV19	CASSRGSDSYEQYF
TRBD1	TRBJ1-2	16	TRBV4-1	CASSQGPFDRGPGYTF
TRBD2	TRBJ2-7	14	TRBV7-2	CASSISGMGREQYF
.	TRBJ2-7	15	TRBV25-1	CASSENSGPAYEQYF
.	TRBJ1-2	16	TRBV21-1	CASSKIPDRGLDGYTF
TRBD1	TRBJ1-1	15	TRBV3-1/TRBV3-2	CASSQGVPGQGEAFF
TRBD1	TRBJ2-1	16	TRBV5-1	CASSLGGQGGLNEQFF
TRBD1	TRBJ1-2	15	TRBV28	CASSSAGTGAGGYTF
TRBD1	TRBJ2-7	14	TRBV19	CASGPGTGASEQYF
.	TRBJ2-2	15	TRBV6-5	CASSSRGPNTGELFF
.	TRBJ1-2	13	TRBV30	CAWSVELNYGYTF
.	TRBJ1-1	13	TRBV6-5	CASSYPAATEAFF
.	TRBJ1-5	11	TRBV30	CAWSERGPQHF
.	TRBJ2-5	14	TRBV19	CASSIGTGVETQYF
TRBD1	TRBJ2-3	14	TRBV7-6	CASSVTGGTDTQYF
.	TRBJ2-5	16	TRBV12-2	CASRLAGTGAQETQYF
.	TRBJ1-1	16	TRBV18	CASSSAGGSGNTEAFF
.	TRBJ2-4	17	TRBV21-1	CASSGSGSLLAKNIQYF
TRBD2	TRBJ2-5	14	TRBV19	CASSIIAGAETQYF
.	TRBJ2-5	13	TRBV5-1	CASSLGALQTQYF
TRBD1	TRBJ1-4	14	TRBV28	CASKTDRGLEKLFF
TRBD1	TRBJ2-7	13	TRBV30	CAWSWDSSYEQYF